The 13 T cell receptor beta chains reported below all come from one sample, sequenced in a study of cytotoxic CD8 clonotypes in ibrutinib-treated CLL. TCRdb keeps only in-frame clones here, not all; method: immunoSEQ multiplex PCR. The repertoire holds around 19,000 clones, with about two thirds as singletons. The sample was PBMCs, taken after 12 months of ibrutinib treatment. Source of these receptors: a human donor with chronic lymphocytic leukemia.

The chain is built from TRBV6-5 and TRBJ2-2, with D perhaps assigned TRBD1 or TRBD2 (6 bases each). V lost 10 bases and J lost 5, with 14 bases in between. The CDR3 totals 13 residues. Germline V lookup: CDR1 MNHEY, CDR2 SVGAGI. The CDR3 region has the DNA TGTGCCATAGGGGGGCGAGGGACCGGGGAGCTGTTTTTT. Its translation: CAIGGRGTGELFF.

This sequence joins TRBV7-9 and TRBJ1-1; D is undetermined. CDR1 and CDR2 from the germline V gene are SEHNR and FQNEAQ (reference sequence). The CDR3 spans 12 residues. V gave up 1 base and J gave up 7 bases, with 7 bases separating them. The CDR3 loop is CASSLDTREAFF. In nucleotides, the CDR3 is TGTGCCAGCAGCTTAGATACACGTGAAGCTTTCTTT.

This clone is a singleton in its sample. The gene calls are TRBV19 and TRBJ1-6; TRBD1 aligns across 7 bases. The V and J ends lost 6 bases and 9 bases, in that order; junction bases with no gene match: 8. The CDR3 totals 14 residues. Germline CDR1 and CDR2: LNHDA and SQIVND (reference sequence). CDR3 protein: CASSLGTEGSPLHF. As DNA, the CDR3 is TGTGCCAGTAGCTTGGGGACAGAAGGTTCACCCCTCCACTTT. Full variable domain (outside the CDR3, taken from reference TRBV19 and TRBJ1-6): DGGITQSPKYLFRKEGQNVTLSCEQNLNHDAMYWYRQDPGQGLRLIYYSQIVNDFQKGDIAEGYSVSREKKESFPLTVTSAQKNPTAFYLCASSLGTEGSPLHFGNGTRLTVT.

The chain combines TRBV9 with TRBJ1-5; TRBD1 aligns across 8 bases. J gave up 9 bases and V 0 bases, and 8 bases lay outside the gene matches. There are 15 residues in the CDR3. Germline CDR1 reads SGDLS; CDR2 reads YYNGEE. CDR3 in amino acids: CASSVAGQAESPQHF. As DNA, the CDR3 is TGTGCCAGCAGCGTAGCGGGACAGGCTGAATCGCCCCAGCATTTT.

The chain uses TRBV10-3 and TRBJ2-1; D may match TRBD1 or TRBD2 (6 bases each). The V gene lost 4 bases and the J gene lost 4 bases, with 17 bases spanning the gap. Germline loops: CDR1 ENHRY, CDR2 SYGVKD. The CDR3 consists of 16 residues. The CDR3 coding sequence is TGTGCCATCAGTGGACTAGGAGGGGGGTATTACAATGAGCAGTTCTTC. This translates into CAISGLGGGYYNEQFF.

The chain carries TRBV9 and TRBJ2-2, with D unclear. The CDR3 runs to 13 residues. CDR1 is SGDLS, CDR2 YYNGEE, per germline. V was clipped by 3 bases and J by 1 base, with 4 bases between them. CDR3 sequence (DNA): TGTGCCAGCAGCGGTATGAACACCGGGGAGCTGTTTTTT. It encodes CASSGMNTGELFF.

This chain joins TRBV6-1 and TRBJ2-1, with unresolved D. The ends were cut back, 2 bases at V and 5 bases at J, with 7 bases in the middle. This CDR3 is 13 amino acids long. The germline V gene encodes CDR1 MNHNS and CDR2 SASEGT. The CDR3 nucleotides read TGTGCCAGCAGTGAAAAGGGAAACAATGAGCAGTTCTTC. It yields the protein CASSEKGNNEQFF.

The chain employs TRBV29-1 and TRBJ1-3; D unresolved. The ends were cut back, 5 bases at V and 0 bases at J, with 11 bases in the middle. This CDR3 contains 14 residues. CDR1 and CDR2 from the germline V gene are SQVTM and ANQGSEA. This CDR3 reads CSVLPRSSGNTIYF. CDR3 in DNA: TGCAGCGTTCTACCGCGAAGCTCTGGAAACACCATATATTTT.

In this sample, this clone turned up a few times. The chain couples TRBV5-6 to TRBJ2-5; D is uncertain. This CDR3 is 14 amino acids long. Deletions cut 3 bases from V and 0 bases from J, with 9 bases between. Per germline, CDR1 SGHDT and CDR2 YYEEEE. The CDR3 region is CASSSDLYQETQYF. In DNA form, the CDR3 reads TGTGCCAGCAGCTCAGACTTGTACCAAGAGACCCAGTACTTC.

In nucleotides, the CDR3 is TGTGCCAGTAGTTGGCAGGGGGGACCCTACGAGCAGTACTTC. Translated: CASSWQGGPYEQYF. The rearrangement links TRBV19 to TRBJ2-7, with D perhaps TRBD1 (7 bases). The CDR3 has 14 amino acids. V was clipped by 5 bases and J by 2 bases, with 13 bases between them. The V gene's germline CDR1 is LNHDA and CDR2 SQIVND (reference sequence).

This clone was picked up many times. The chain carries TRBV4-1 and TRBJ2-7; 8 bases are a match to TRBD2. The germline V gene encodes CDR1 MGHRA and CDR2 YSYEKL. The V segment lost 4 bases and the J segment 2 bases; nucleotides outside the gene matches: 13. This CDR3 has 17 amino acids. The CDR3 is CASSPSSLAGTPYEQYF. The CDR3 bases are TGCGCCAGCAGCCCTTCAAGTCTAGCGGGTACTCCCTACGAGCAGTACTTC.

V and J are TRBV5-1 and TRBJ2-2; D is perhaps TRBD1 (6 bases). The CDR3 has 14 residues. Per the germline V gene, CDR1 is SGHRS and CDR2 is YFSETQ. V shed 3 bases and J shed 8 bases, with 14 bases lying between them. CDR3 sequence: CASSSRTVSGELFF. Here the CDR3 DNA reads TGCGCCAGCAGCTCCCGGACAGTGTCGGGGGAGCTGTTTTTT.

This clone occurred once. The CDR3 DNA sequence: TGTGCCAGCAGCAAAGAAGCTCGCCCCCTCGAGCAGTACTTC. As protein: CASSKEARPLEQYF. The chain links TRBV21-1 to TRBJ2-7; TRBD2 is the table's D call and was not checked against the DNA. TRBV21-1 is assigned pseudogene status. The CDR3 covers 14 residues.